The T cell receptor (beta chain) described here comes from a study of blood T cell repertoires in COVID-19. Study summary: Researchers got acute and convalescent COVID-19 samples from the United States, Italy and Spain. PBMCs, B-cell-depleted T cells, or T cells provided the cDNA or gDNA that made up the material.

Per the authors' pipeline: It was from reference gene primer amplification that nucleated cell counts were estimated. TCRdb keeps only in-frame clones here, not all; method: immunoSEQ multiplex PCR. From that table come the V and J calls and clone size; the DNA was used to work out D and trimming. Here the sample spans 30,000 or so clones, 90% being singletons. V dropped 6 bases and J dropped 1 base, with 12 bases sitting between them. CDR1 is LNHDA and CDR2 is SQIVND in the germline V gene (reference sequence). This CDR3 region has 15 residues. Specimen: peripheral blood. This clonotype originated in a man between 60 and 70 years old with active COVID-19. The genes are TRBV19 and TRBJ2-2; tentatively, D is TRBD1 (6 bases). The DNA for the CDR3 is TGTGCCAGTAGGTCTGGGGGCTTGAACACCGGGGAGCTGTTTTTT. It is translated as CASRSGGLNTGELFF.